This TCR beta chain was sequenced during a study of T cells after yellow fever vaccination. Template-switching 5'RACE yielded the TCR cDNA; a universal primer site and UMIs were added in the process. TCRdb processed the 5' RACE reads anew with MiXCR; each CDR3 protein has one entry. Among fewer than 350,000 distinct CDR3 sequences listed, more than 3% were seen once. Notes on the study in general: By day 5 rather than day 15, the secondary response had peaked, though it was weaker. Few clonotypes appeared in both CD4 and CD8 compartments. At 95% to 98% for CD4 and 88% for CD8, most primary-vaccination clones showed up again after the booster.

Germline CDR1 reads LGHDT; CDR2 reads YNNKEL (reference sequence). This CDR3 contains 12 residues. Trimming stripped 4 bases from V and 13 bases from J, with 14 bases between. With respect to this clonotype: What it binds is unknown.

The chain couples TRBV3-1 to TRBJ2-1, with D possibly being TRBD1 or TRBD2 (5 bases each). This material consisted of PBMCs, taken on the day of the yellow fever booster vaccination. This clonotype was obtained from a man between 18 and 35 years old who received the YFV17D yellow fever vaccine. CDR3 coding DNA: TGTGCCAGCAGCCGTCCCGGGACGAGACAGTTCTTC. It translates to CASSRPGTRQFF.